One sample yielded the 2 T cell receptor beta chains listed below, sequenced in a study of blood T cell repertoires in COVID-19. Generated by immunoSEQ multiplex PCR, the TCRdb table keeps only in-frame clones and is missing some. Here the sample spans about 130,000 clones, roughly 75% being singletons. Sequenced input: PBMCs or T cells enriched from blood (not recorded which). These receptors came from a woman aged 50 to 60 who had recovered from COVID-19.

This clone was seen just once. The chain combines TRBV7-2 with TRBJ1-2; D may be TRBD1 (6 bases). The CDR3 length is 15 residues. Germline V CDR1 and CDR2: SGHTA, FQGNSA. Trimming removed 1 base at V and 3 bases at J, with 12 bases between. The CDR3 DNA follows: TGTGCCAGCAGCTTAGAGGGGGTTCGAGACTATGGCTACACCTTC. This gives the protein CASSLEGVRDYGYTF.

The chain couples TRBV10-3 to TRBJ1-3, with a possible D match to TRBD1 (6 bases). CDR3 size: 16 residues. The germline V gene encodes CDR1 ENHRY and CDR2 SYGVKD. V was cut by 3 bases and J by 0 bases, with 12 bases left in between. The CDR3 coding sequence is TGTGCCATCAGTGATGGGCAGGGGCCCTCTGGAAACACCATATATTTT. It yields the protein CAISDGQGPSGNTIYF.